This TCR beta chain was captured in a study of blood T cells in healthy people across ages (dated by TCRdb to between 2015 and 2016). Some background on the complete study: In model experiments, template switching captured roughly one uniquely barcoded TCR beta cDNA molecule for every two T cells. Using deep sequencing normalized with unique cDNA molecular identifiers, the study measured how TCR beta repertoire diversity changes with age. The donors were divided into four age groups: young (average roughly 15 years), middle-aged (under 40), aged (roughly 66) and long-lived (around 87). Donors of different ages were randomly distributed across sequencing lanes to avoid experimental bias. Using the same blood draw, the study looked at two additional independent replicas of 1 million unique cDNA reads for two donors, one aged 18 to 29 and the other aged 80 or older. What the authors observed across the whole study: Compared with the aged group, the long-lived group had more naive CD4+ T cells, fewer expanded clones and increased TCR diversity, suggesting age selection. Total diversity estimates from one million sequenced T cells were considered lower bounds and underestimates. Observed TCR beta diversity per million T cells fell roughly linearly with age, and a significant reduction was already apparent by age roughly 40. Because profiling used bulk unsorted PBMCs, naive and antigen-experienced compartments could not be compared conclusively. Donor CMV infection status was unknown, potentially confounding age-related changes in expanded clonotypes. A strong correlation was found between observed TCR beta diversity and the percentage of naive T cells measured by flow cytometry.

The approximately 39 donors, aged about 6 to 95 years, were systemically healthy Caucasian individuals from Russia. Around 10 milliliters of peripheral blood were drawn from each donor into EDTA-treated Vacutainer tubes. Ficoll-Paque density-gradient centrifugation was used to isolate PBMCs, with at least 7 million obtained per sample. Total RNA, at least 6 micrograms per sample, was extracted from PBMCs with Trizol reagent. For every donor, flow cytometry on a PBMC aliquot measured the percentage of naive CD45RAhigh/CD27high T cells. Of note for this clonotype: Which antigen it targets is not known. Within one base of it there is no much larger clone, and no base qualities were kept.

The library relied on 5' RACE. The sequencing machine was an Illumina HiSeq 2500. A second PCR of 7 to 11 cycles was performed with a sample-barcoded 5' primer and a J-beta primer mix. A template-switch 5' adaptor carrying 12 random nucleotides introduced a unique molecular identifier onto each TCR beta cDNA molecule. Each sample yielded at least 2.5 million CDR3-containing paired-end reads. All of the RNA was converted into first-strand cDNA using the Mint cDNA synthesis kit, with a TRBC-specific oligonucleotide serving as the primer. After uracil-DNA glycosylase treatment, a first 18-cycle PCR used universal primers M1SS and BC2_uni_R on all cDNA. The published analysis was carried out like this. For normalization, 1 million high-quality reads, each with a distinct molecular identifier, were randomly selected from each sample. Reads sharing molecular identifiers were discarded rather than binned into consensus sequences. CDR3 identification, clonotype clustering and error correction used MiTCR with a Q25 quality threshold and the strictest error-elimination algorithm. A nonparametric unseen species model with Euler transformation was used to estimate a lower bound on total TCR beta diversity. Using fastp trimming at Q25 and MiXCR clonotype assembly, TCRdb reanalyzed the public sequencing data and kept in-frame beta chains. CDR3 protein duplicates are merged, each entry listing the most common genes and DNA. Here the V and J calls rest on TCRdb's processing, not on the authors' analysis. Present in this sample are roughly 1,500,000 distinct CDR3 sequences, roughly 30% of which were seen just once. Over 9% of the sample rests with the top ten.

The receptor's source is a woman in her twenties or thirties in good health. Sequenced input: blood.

The nucleotide sequence reads as follows: TGCAGTGCTAGAGATCCAGGGGTGAACAATCAGCCCCAGCATTTT. This is translated as CSARDPGVNNQPQHF. The receptor chain draws on TRBV20-1 and TRBJ1-5; TRBD1 could be the D gene, as 6 bases match. CDR1 and CDR2, per the germline V gene (reference sequence), are DFQATT and SNEGSKA. Trimming costs V 0 bases and J 3 bases, and their ends lie 12 bases apart. From the cysteine through the phenylalanine, the CDR3 covers 15 amino acids. CDR3 DNA only is kept here, 45 bases in frame from base 1.